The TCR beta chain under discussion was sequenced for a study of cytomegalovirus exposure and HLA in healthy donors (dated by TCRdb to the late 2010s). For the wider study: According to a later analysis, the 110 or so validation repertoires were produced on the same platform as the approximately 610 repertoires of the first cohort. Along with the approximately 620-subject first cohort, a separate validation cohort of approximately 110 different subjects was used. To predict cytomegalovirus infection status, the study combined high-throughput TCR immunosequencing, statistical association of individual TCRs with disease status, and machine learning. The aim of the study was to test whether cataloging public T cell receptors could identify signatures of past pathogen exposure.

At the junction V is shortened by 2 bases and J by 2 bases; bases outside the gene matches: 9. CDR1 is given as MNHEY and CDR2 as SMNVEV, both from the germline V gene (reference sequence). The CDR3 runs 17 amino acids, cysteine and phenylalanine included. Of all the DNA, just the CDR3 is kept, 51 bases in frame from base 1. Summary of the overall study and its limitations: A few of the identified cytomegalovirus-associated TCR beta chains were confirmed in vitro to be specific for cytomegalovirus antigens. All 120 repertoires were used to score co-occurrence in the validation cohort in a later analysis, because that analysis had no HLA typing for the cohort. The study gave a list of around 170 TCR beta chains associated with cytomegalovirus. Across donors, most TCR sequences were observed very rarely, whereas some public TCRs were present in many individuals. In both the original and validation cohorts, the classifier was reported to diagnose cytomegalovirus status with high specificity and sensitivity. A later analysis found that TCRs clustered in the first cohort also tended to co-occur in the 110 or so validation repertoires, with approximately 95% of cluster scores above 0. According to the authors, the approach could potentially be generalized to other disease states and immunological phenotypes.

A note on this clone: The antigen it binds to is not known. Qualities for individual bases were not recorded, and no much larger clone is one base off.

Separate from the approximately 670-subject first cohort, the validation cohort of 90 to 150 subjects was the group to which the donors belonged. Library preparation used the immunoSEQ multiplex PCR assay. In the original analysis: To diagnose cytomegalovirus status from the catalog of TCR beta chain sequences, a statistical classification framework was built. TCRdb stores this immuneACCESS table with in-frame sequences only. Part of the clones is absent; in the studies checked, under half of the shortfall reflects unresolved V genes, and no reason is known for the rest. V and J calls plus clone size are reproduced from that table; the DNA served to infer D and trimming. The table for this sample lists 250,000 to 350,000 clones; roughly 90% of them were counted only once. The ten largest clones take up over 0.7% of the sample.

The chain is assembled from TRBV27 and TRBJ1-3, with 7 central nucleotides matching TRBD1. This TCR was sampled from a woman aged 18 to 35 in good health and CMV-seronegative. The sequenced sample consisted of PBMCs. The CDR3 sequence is CASSLGGGGLAGNTIYF. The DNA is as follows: TGTGCCAGCAGTTTAGGAGGGGGCGGGCTTGCTGGAAACACCATATATTTT.